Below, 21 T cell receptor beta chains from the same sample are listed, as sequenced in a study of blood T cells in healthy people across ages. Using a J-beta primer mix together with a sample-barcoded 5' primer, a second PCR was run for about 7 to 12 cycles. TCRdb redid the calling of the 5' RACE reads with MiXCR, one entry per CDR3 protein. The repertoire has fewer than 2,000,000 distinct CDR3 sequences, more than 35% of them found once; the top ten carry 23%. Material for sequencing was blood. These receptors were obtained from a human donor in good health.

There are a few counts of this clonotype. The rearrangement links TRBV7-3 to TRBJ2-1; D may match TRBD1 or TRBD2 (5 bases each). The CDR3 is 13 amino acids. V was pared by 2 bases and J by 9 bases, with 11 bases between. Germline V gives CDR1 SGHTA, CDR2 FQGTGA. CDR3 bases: TGTGCCAGCAGCTTAGTATCGGGGCGTGAGCAGTTCTTC. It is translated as CASSLVSGREQFF.

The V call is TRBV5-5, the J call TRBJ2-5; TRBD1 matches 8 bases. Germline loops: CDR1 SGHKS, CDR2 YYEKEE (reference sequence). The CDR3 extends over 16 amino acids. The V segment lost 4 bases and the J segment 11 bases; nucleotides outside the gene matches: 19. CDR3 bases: TGTGCCAGCAGCAACCTACCGGGACAGGCCCTGGGAGAGCAGTACTTC. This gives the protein CASSNLPGQALGEQYF.

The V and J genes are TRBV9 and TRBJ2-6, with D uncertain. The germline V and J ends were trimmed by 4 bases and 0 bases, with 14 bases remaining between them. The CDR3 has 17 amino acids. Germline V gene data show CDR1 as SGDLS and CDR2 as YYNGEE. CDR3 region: CASSTPAAPSGANVLTF. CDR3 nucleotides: TGTGCCAGCAGCACCCCAGCCGCACCCTCTGGGGCCAACGTCCTGACTTTC.

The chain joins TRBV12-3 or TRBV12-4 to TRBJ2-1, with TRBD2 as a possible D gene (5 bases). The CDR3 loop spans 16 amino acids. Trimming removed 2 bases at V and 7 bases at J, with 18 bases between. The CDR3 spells CASSLMLADLGNEQFF. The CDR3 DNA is TGTGCCAGCAGTTTAATGCTAGCCGACTTGGGGAATGAGCAGTTCTTC.

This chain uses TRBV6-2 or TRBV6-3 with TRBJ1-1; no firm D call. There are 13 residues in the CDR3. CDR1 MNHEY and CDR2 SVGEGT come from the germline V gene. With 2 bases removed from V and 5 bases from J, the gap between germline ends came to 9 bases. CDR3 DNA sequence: TGTGCCAGCAGTTACACCCCGAGAACTGAAGCTTTCTTT. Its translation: CASSYTPRTEAFF.

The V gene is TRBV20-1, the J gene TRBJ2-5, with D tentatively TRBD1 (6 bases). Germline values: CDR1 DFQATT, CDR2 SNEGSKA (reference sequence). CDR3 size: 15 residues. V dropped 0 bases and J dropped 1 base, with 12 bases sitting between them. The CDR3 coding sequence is TGCAGTGCTAGAGACCAGGACAGCGGCCAAGAGACCCAGTACTTC. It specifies CSARDQDSGQETQYF.

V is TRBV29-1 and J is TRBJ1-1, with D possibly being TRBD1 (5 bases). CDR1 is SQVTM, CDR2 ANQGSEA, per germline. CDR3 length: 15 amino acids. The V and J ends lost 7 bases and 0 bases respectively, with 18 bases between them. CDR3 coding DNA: TGCAGCGCAGGGAATTTGGGTGATATGAACACTGAAGCTTTCTTT. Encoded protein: CSAGNLGDMNTEAFF.

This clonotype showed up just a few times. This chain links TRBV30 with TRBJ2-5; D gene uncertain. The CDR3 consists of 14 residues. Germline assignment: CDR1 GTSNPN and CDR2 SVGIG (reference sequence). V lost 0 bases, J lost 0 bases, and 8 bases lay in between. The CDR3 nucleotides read TGTGCCTGGAGTGTTTTCAGCAACCAAGAGACCCAGTACTTC. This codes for CAWSVFSNQETQYF.

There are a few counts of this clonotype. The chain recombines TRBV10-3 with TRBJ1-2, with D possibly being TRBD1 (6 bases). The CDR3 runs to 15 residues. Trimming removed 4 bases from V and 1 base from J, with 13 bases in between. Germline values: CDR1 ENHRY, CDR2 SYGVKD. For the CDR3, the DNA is TGTGCCATCAGTGCAATACAGGGCCTTAACTATGGCTACACCTTC. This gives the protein CAISAIQGLNYGYTF.

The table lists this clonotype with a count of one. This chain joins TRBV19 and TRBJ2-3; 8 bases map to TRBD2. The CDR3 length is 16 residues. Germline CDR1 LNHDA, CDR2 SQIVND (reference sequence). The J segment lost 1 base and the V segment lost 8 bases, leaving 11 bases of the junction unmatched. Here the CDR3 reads CASSRDGREGTDTQYF. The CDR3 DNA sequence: TGTGCCAGTTCTCGGGACGGGAGGGAGGGCACAGATACGCAGTATTTT.

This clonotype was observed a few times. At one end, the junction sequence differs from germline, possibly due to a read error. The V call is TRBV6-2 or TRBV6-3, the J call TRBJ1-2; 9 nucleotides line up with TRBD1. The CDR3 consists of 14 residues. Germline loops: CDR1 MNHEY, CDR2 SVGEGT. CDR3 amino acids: CASSYSDRGHGYTF. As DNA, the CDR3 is TGTGCCAGCAGTTACTCGGACAGGGGCCATGGGTACACCTTC.

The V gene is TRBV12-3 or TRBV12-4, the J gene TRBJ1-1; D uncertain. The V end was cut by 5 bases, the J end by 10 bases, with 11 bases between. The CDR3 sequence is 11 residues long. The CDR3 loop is CASSGPTRAFF. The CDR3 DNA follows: TGTGCCAGCAGTGGACCAACCAGAGCTTTCTTT.

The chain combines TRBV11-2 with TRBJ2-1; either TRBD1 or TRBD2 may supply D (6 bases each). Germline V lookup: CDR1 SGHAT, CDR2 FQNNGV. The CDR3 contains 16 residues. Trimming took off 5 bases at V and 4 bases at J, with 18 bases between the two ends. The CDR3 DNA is TGTGCCAGCAGCCCATCGGGGGCTCGGGTTTACAATGAGCAGTTCTTC. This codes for CASSPSGARVYNEQFF.

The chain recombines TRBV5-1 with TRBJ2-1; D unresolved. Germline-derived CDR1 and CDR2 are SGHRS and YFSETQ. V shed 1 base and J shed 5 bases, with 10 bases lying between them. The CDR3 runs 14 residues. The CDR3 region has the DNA TGCGCCAGCAGCTTGTTAAGTAGGGACAATGAGCAGTTCTTC. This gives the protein CASSLLSRDNEQFF. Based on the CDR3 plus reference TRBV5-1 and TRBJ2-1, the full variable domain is KAGVTQTPRYLIKTRGQQVTLSCSPISGHRSVSWYQQTPGQGLQFLFEYFSETQRNKGNFPGRFSGRQFSNSRSEMNVSTLELGDSALYLCASSLLSRDNEQFFGPGTRLTVL.

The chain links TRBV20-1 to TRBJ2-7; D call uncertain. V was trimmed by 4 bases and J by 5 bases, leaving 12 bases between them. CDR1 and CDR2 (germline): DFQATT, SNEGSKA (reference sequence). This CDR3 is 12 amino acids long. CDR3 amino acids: CSATKNGDEQYF. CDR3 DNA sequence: TGCAGTGCTACAAAAAACGGAGACGAGCAGTACTTC.

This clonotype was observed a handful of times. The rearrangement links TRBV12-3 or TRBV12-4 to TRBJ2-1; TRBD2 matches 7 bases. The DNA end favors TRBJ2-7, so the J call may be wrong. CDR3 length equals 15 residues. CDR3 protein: CASSLRGSSYNEQYF. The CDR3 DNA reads TGTGCCAGCAGTTTGCGGGGGAGCTCCTACAATGAGCAGTACTTC.

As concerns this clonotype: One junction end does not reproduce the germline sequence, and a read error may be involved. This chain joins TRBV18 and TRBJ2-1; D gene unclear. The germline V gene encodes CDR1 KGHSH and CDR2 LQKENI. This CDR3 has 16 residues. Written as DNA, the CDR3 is TGCGCCAGCTCACTTATTGAGGCCGGCTCCTACAATGAGCAGTTCTTC. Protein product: CASSLIEAGSYNEQFF.

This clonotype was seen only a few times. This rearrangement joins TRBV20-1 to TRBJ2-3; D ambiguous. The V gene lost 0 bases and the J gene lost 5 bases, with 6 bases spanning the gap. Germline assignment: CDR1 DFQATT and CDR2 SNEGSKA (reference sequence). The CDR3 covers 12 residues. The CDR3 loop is CSARDYRDTQYF. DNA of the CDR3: TGCAGTGCTAGAGACTATAGAGATACGCAGTATTTT.

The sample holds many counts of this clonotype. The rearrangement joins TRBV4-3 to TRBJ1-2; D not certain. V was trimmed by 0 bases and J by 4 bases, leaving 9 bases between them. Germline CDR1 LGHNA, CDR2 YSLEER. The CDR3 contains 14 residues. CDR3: CASSQDLGIYGYTF. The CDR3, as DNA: TGCGCCAGCAGCCAAGATTTAGGCATCTATGGCTACACCTTC.

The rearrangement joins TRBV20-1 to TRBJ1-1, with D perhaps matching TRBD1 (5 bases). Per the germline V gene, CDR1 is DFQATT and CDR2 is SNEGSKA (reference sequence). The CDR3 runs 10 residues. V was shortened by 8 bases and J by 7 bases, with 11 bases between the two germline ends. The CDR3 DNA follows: TGCAGTACCCTCGACAGTGAAGCTTTCTTT. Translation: CSTLDSEAFF.

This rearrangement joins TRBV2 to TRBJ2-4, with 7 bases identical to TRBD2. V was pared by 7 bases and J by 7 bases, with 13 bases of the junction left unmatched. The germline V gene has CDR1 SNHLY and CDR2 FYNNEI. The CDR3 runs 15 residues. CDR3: CASKYDGARGNIQYF. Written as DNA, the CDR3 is TGTGCCAGCAAATATGACGGGGCGCGGGGGAACATTCAGTACTTC.